This is a list of T cell receptor beta chains from one sample in a study of CD8 T cells in Susac syndrome. TCRdb analysed the immunoSEQ multiplex PCR reads with MiXCR anew, one entry per CDR3 protein. Of about 300,000 distinct CDR3 sequences in the sample, about 88% were seen once. Sequencing was carried out using CD8+ T cells from PBMCs. The receptors shown here come from a human donor with multiple sclerosis. Each CDR3 is given with its conserved first and last residue. D genes are given only for firm matches. For some rows the clone size is stated as once, few or many, or as a class when expanded; others skip it.

TRBJ2-7	TRBV29-1	-	-	CSVERLPYEQYF	TGCAGCGTTGAACGACTACCTTACGAGCAGTACTTC
TRBJ2-7	TRBV15	few	TRBD2	CATSRDQGGAYEQYF	TGTGCCACCAGCAGAGACCAGGGAGGGGCCTACGAGCAGTACTTC
TRBJ2-1	TRBV7-2	-	-	CASSLALGLDEQFF	TGTGCCAGCAGCTTAGCGCTGGGGTTGGATGAGCAGTTCTTC
TRBJ1-6	TRBV20-1	-	-	CSARSAPPNSPLHF	TGCAGTGCTAGATCAGCTCCACCTAATTCACCCCTCCACTTT
TRBJ1-2	TRBV7-9	-	-	CASSSLNPQNYGYTF	TGTGCCAGCAGCTCCCTTAACCCCCAGAACTATGGCTACACCTTC
TRBJ2-1	TRBV7-3	-	-	CASSPVFSSSNEQFF	TGTGCCAGCAGCCCGGTCTTCAGTAGTTCCAATGAGCAGTTCTTC
TRBJ2-1	TRBV4-3	-	TRBD2	CASSHRLAGAHEQFF	TGCGCCAGCAGCCATCGACTAGCGGGGGCTCATGAGCAGTTCTTC
TRBJ2-5	TRBV13	-	TRBD1	CASSLGGQGAMETQYF	TGTGCCAGCAGCTTAGGTGGGCAGGGGGCAATGGAGACCCAGTACTTC
TRBJ1-3	TRBV7-9	-	-	CASSLAVKGASGNTIYF	TGTGCCAGCAGCTTAGCGGTGAAGGGCGCCTCTGGAAACACCATATATTTT
TRBJ2-2	TRBV4-1	few	TRBD1	CASSRGQGNTGELFF	TGCGCCAGCAGCCGGGGACAGGGTAACACCGGGGAGCTGTTTTTT
TRBJ2-3	TRBV30	-	-	CAGSPQTARVADTQYF	TGTGCCGGCAGCCCCCAGACAGCTCGTGTGGCAGATACGCAGTATTTT
TRBJ2-1	TRBV18	-	TRBD2	CASSPPAGAVNEQFF	TGTGCCAGCTCACCACCCGCGGGAGCAGTCAATGAGCAGTTCTTC
TRBJ2-7	TRBV27	few	TRBD1	CASSFDRGYEQYF	TGTGCCAGCAGTTTCGACAGGGGGTACGAGCAGTACTTC
TRBJ2-5	TRBV12-3/TRBV12-4	-	-	CASSLGARETQYF	TGTGCCAGCAGTTTAGGGGCCAGAGAGACCCAGTACTTC
TRBJ2-7	TRBV7-9	-	-	CASSSDVPWEQYF	TGTGCCAGCAGCTCCGATGTCCCTTGGGAGCAGTACTTC
TRBJ2-1	TRBV7-8	-	TRBD2	CASSQELAGGYNEQFF	TGTGCCAGCAGCCAAGAACTAGCGGGGGGGTACAATGAGCAGTTCTTC
TRBJ2-1	TRBV7-2	few	TRBD2	CASSPRTSGGPREQFF	TGTGCCAGCAGCCCCCGGACTAGCGGGGGGCCACGAGAGCAGTTCTTC
TRBJ2-7	TRBV7-2	-	TRBD2	CASSFSSGSNEQYF	TGTGCCAGCAGCTTTTCTAGCGGGAGCAACGAGCAGTACTTC
TRBJ2-1	TRBV28	-	-	CASSHRVSYNEQFF	TGTGCCAGCAGCCACAGGGTTTCCTACAATGAGCAGTTCTTC
TRBJ2-2	TRBV3-1	-	TRBD2	CASSQGGRDTGELFF	TGTGCCAGCAGCCAGGGCGGGAGGGACACCGGGGAGCTGTTTTTT
TRBJ2-5	TRBV4-1	few	-	CASSQERETQYF	TGCGCCAGCAGCCAAGAAAGGGAGACCCAGTACTTC
TRBJ2-3	TRBV6-5	few	-	CASSYSVSATDTQYF	TGTGCCAGCAGTTACTCCGTGAGCGCCACAGATACGCAGTATTTT
TRBJ2-6	TRBV27	-	-	CASSVQGPGANVLTF	TGTGCCAGCAGTGTTCAGGGACCTGGGGCCAACGTCCTGACTTTC
TRBJ2-7	TRBV20-1	-	TRBD2	CSAPWGGYEQYF	TGCAGTGCTCCCTGGGGGGGCTACGAGCAGTACTTC
TRBJ2-7	TRBV27	-	-	CASSILTKGEQYF	TGTGCCAGCAGTATACTGACTAAAGGCGAGCAGTACTTC
TRBJ2-1	TRBV6-2/TRBV6-3	once	TRBD2	CASSTGLGAHNEQFF	TGTGCCAGCAGTACGGGACTAGGGGCCCACAATGAGCAGTTCTTC
TRBJ2-7	TRBV7-3	-	TRBD2	CASSLGTSENEQYF	TGTGCCAGCAGCTTAGGGACTAGCGAGAACGAGCAGTACTTC
TRBJ2-7	TRBV20-1	-	-	CSARDVQGSYEQYF	TGCAGTGCTAGAGATGTCCAGGGCAGCTACGAGCAGTACTTC
TRBJ1-1	TRBV20-1	-	TRBD1	CSDHRGTEAFF	TGCAGTGACCACAGGGGCACTGAAGCTTTCTTT
TRBJ1-2	TRBV7-9	-	-	CASSLSSTGYGYTF	TGTGCCAGCAGCTTAAGTAGCACCGGTTATGGCTACACCTTC
TRBJ1-5	TRBV4-1	-	-	CASSQEQLLNQPQHF	TGCGCCAGCAGCCAAGAACAGCTCCTCAATCAGCCCCAGCATTTT
TRBJ1-5	TRBV14	-	TRBD1	CASSPGTGDSNQPQHF	TGTGCCAGCAGCCCGGGGACAGGGGATAGCAATCAGCCCCAGCATTTT
TRBJ1-1	TRBV13	-	-	CASSPRGPEAFF	TGTGCCAGCAGCCCGCGGGGCCCTGAAGCTTTCTTT
TRBJ1-1	TRBV7-9	-	-	CASSPRSAEAFF	TGTGCCAGCAGCCCCCGCTCGGCTGAAGCTTTCTTT
TRBJ2-7	TRBV2	-	TRBD1	CASSEWAGGSYEQYF	TGTGCCAGCAGTGAATGGGCAGGGGGTTCCTACGAGCAGTACTTC
TRBJ2-1	TRBV28	-	TRBD2	CASSPTSVYNEQFF	TGTGCCAGCAGTCCGACTAGCGTCTACAATGAGCAGTTCTTC
TRBJ1-1	TRBV27	-	TRBD1	CASGLDRGYGDTEAFF	TGTGCCAGCGGCCTGGACAGGGGATATGGGGACACTGAAGCTTTCTTT
TRBJ2-5	TRBV9	-	-	CASSVDGREGETQYF	TGTGCCAGCAGCGTAGACGGCAGGGAAGGAGAGACCCAGTACTTC
TRBJ2-3	TRBV7-9	-	-	CASSRPPQADTQYF	TGTGCCAGCAGCCGGCCCCCCCAGGCAGATACGCAGTATTTT
TRBJ2-1	TRBV9	once	-	CASSGGLSYNEQFF	TGTGCCAGCAGCGGGGGCCTCTCCTACAATGAGCAGTTCTTC
TRBJ2-7	TRBV20-1	-	-	CSARGWKAGGYEQYF	TGCAGTGCTAGAGGCTGGAAGGCCGGGGGCTACGAGCAGTACTTC